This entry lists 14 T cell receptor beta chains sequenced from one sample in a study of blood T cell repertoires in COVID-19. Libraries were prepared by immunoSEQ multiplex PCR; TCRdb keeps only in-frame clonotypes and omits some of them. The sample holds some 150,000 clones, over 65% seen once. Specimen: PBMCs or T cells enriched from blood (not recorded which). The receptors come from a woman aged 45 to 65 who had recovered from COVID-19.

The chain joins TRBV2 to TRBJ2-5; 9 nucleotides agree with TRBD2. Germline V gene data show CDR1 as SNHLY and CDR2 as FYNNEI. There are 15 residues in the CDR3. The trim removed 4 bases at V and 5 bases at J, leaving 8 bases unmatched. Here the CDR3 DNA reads TGTGCCAGCAGTGTTACCTTAGCGGGGGAGGAGACCCAGTACTTC. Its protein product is CASSVTLAGEETQYF.

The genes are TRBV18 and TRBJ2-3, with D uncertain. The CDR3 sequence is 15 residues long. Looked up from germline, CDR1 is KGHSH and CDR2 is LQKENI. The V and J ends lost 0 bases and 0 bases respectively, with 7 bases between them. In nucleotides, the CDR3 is TGTGCCAGCTCACCACCTGCCTATAGCACAGATACGCAGTATTTT. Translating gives CASSPPAYSTDTQYF.

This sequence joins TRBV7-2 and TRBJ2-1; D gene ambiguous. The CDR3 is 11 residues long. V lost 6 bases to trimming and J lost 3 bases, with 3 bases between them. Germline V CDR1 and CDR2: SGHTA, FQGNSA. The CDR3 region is CASSHYNEQFF. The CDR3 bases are TGTGCCAGCAGTCACTACAATGAGCAGTTCTTC.

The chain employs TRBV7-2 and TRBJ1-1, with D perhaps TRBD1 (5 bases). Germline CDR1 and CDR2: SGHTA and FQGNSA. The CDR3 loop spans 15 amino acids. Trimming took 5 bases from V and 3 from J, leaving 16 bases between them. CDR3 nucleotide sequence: TGTGCCAGCAGCCCCAACGGAGGAGGGGACACTGAAGCTTTCTTT. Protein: CASSPNGGGDTEAFF.

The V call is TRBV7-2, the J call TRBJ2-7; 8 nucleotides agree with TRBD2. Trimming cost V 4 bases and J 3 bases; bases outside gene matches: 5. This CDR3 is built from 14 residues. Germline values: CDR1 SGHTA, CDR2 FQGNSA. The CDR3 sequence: CASSSSGGDYEQYF. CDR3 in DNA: TGTGCCAGCAGCTCAAGCGGGGGAGACTACGAGCAGTACTTC.

The CDR3 DNA follows: TGTGCCAGCAGTAGGACAGGATTAAACACTGAAGCTTTCTTT. Its protein product is CASSRTGLNTEAFF. The chain couples TRBV2 to TRBJ1-1; 7 bases fit TRBD1. Germline V CDR1 and CDR2: SNHLY, FYNNEI. The CDR3 length is 14 residues. J gave up 2 bases and V 5 bases, and 5 bases lay outside the gene matches.

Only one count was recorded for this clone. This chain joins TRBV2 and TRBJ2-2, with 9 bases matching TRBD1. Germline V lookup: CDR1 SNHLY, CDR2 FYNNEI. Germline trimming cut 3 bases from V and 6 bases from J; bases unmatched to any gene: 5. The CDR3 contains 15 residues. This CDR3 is CASSEWDRVPGELFF. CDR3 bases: TGTGCCAGCAGTGAGTGGGACAGGGTACCCGGGGAGCTGTTTTTT.

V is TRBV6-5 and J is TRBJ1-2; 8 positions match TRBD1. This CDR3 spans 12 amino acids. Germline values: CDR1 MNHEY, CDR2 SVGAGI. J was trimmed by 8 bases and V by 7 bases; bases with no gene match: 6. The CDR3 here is CASTTGANGYTF. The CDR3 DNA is TGTGCCAGCACGACAGGGGCGAACGGCTACACCTTC.

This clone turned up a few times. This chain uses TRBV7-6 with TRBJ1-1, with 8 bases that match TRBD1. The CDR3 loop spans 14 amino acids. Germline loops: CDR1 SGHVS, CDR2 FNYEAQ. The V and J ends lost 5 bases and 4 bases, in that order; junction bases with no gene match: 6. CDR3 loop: CASSQQGGRTEAFF. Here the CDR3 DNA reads TGTGCCAGCAGCCAACAGGGGGGACGCACTGAAGCTTTCTTT.

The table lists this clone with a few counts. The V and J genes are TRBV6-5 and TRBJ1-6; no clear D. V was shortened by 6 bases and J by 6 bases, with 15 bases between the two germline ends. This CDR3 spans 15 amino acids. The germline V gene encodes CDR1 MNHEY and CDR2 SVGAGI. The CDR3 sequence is CASSFQGRLNSPLHF. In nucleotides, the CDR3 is TGTGCCAGCAGCTTTCAAGGTCGACTTAATTCACCCCTCCACTTT.

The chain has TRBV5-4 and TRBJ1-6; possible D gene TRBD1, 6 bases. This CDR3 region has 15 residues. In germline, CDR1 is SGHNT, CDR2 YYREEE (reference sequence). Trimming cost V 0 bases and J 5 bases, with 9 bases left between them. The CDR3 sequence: CASSLVAGDNSPLHF. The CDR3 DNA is TGTGCCAGCAGCTTGGTGGCAGGGGATAATTCACCCCTCCACTTT.

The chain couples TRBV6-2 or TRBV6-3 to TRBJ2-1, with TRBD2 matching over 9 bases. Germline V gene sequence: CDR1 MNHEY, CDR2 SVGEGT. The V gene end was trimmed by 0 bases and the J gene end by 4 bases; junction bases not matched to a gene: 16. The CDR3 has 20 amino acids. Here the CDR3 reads CASSYSYRSSGGQPYNEQFF. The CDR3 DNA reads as TGTGCCAGCAGTTACTCCTATCGAAGTAGCGGGGGCCAACCTTACAATGAGCAGTTCTTC.

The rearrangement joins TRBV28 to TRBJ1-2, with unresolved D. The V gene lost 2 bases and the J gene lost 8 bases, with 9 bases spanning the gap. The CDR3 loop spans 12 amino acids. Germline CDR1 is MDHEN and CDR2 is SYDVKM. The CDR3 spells CASSLRGFGYTF. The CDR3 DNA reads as TGTGCCAGCAGTTTAAGAGGGTTCGGCTACACCTTC.

The CDR3 sequence is CASSLATGAKNIQYF. The CDR3 nucleotides are TGTGCCAGCAGCTTAGCGACGGGGGCCAAAAACATTCAGTACTTC. This chain links TRBV7-9 with TRBJ2-4; a weak D match, TRBD2 (5 bases). This CDR3 contains 15 residues. Germline V gene sequence: CDR1 SEHNR, CDR2 FQNEAQ (reference sequence). V was pared by 0 bases and J by 1 base, with 7 bases between.